The 16 T cell receptor beta chains below were found in one sample sequenced in a study of CD8 T cell repertoires and HIV-1 epitope variants. Only in-frame clones appear in the TCRdb table, and some are missing; sequencing was by immunoSEQ multiplex PCR. The sample holds some 87,000 clones, 60% to 80% seen once. The sample comprised uncultured baseline CD8+ T cells from peripheral blood mononuclear cells (PBMCs). These receptors were obtained from a male donor with HIV.

The genes are TRBV6-1 and TRBJ1-5, with a weak D call TRBD1 (5 bases). The CDR3 consists of 12 residues. Trimming pared 7 bases from V and 6 bases from J, leaving 10 bases between. CDR1 MNHNS and CDR2 SASEGT come from the germline V gene. The chain's CDR3 is CASISRGQPQHF. Here the CDR3 DNA reads TGTGCCAGCATCTCTAGGGGTCAGCCCCAGCATTTT.

The chain is built from TRBV18 and TRBJ1-5, with 8 bases matching TRBD1. CDR1 and CDR2 (germline): KGHSH, LQKENI. V trimming: 5 bases; J trimming: 4 bases; junction bases outside the gene matches: 16. This CDR3 region has 18 residues. DNA of the CDR3: TGTGCCAGCTCATCCACAGGGGGTCCATCCCAGCCTAATCAGCCCCAGCATTTT. Its translation is CASSSTGGPSQPNQPQHF.

The chain joins TRBV19 to TRBJ1-2; no clear D gene. The germline V gene has CDR1 LNHDA and CDR2 SQIVND (reference sequence). The V end was cut by 9 bases, the J end by 1 base, with 15 bases between. The CDR3 extends over 14 amino acids. The CDR3 DNA sequence: TGTGCCAGAGGAGTGTCAGAATATAACTATGGCTACACCTTC. This codes for CARGVSEYNYGYTF.

This clone was found a few times. This chain joins TRBV12-5 and TRBJ2-1, with unresolved D. This CDR3 contains 12 residues. V was cut by 2 bases and J by 5 bases, with 4 bases left in between. Per germline, CDR1 LGHNT and CDR2 FRNRAP. The CDR3 region has the DNA TGTGCTAGTGGTTTGTCCCACAATGAGCAGTTCTTC. It yields the protein CASGLSHNEQFF.

The rearrangement uses TRBV6-1 and TRBJ1-2; D unresolved. This CDR3 is built from 15 residues. Germline-derived CDR1 and CDR2 are MNHNS and SASEGT. The germline V and J ends were trimmed by 6 bases and 1 base, with 15 bases remaining between them. The CDR3 protein is CASSERSGVNYGYTF. In DNA, the CDR3 is TGTGCCAGCAGCGAAAGGTCCGGGGTTAACTATGGCTACACCTTC.

CDR3 bases: TGCGCCAGCAGCTTGTCCCGACTAGCGGGGGTCTCCTACAATGAGCAGTTCTTC. It encodes CASSLSRLAGVSYNEQFF. The chain has TRBV5-1 and TRBJ2-1; TRBD2 aligns across 12 bases. Trimming cost V 1 base and J 0 bases; bases outside gene matches: 5. CDR3 length: 18 amino acids. Germline CDR1 is SGHRS and CDR2 is YFSETQ. Using reference TRBV5-1 and TRBJ2-1 for the parts outside the CDR3, the full variable domain is KAGVTQTPRYLIKTRGQQVTLSCSPISGHRSVSWYQQTPGQGLQFLFEYFSETQRNKGNFPGRFSGRQFSNSRSEMNVSTLELGDSALYLCASSLSRLAGVSYNEQFFGPGTRLTVL.

The genes are TRBV2 and TRBJ2-7; D assignment may be TRBD1 or TRBD2 (5 bases each). The CDR3 has 12 amino acids. V was clipped by 7 bases and J by 2 bases, with 9 bases between them. In germline, CDR1 is SNHLY, CDR2 FYNNEI. The chain's CDR3 is CASTWGTYEQYF. Written as DNA, the CDR3 is TGTGCCAGCACCTGGGGGACCTACGAGCAGTACTTC. Together with reference TRBV2 and TRBJ2-7, the CDR3 gives the full variable domain: EPEVTQTPSHQVTQMGQEVILRCVPISNHLYFYWYRQILGQKVEFLVSFYNNEISEKSEIFDDQFSVERPDGSNFTLKIRSTKLEDSAMYFCASTWGTYEQYFGPGTRLTVT.

The chain links TRBV6-6 to TRBJ1-1; D gene unclear. Deletions cut 2 bases from V and 7 bases from J, with 8 bases between. The germline CDR1 and CDR2 sequences are MNHNY and SVGAGI (reference sequence). This CDR3 region has 12 residues. DNA of the CDR3: TGTGCCAGCAGTTACGCAAGCTATGAAGCTTTCTTT. This codes for CASSYASYEAFF.

This chain uses TRBV4-3 with TRBJ2-1; D assignment may be TRBD1 or TRBD2 (5 bases each). CDR3 length: 16 amino acids. V lost 0 bases to trimming and J lost 5 bases, with 14 bases between them. CDR1 and CDR2 from the germline V gene are LGHNA and YSLEER. DNA for the CDR3: TGCGCCAGCAGCCAAGATTGGTTGGGGGTCGACAATGAGCAGTTCTTC. It specifies CASSQDWLGVDNEQFF.

This clone was seen only once. This sequence joins TRBV7-8 and TRBJ1-4, with a tentative D call TRBD1 (5 bases). This CDR3 spans 15 amino acids. The V end was cut by 5 bases, the J end by 7 bases, with 17 bases between. Germline loops: CDR1 SGHVS, CDR2 FQNEAQ. Here the CDR3 DNA reads TGTGCCAGCAGCCCCTTCCGGGGGTTAGGTGAAAAACTGTTTTTT. Translated: CASSPFRGLGEKLFF. The variable domain in full, with the rest retrieved from reference TRBV7-8 and TRBJ1-4, is GAGVSQSPRYKVAKRGQDVALRCDPISGHVSLFWYQQALGQGPEFLTYFQNEAQLDKSGLPSDRFFAERPEGSVSTLKIQRTQQEDSAVYLCASSPFRGLGEKLFFGSGTQLSVL.

To note about this clone: Other DNA sequences within the sample encode an identical CDR3. The V gene is TRBV5-1, the J gene TRBJ1-1; unclear D gene. The CDR3 totals 14 residues. Germline loops: CDR1 SGHRS, CDR2 YFSETQ. V lost 4 bases to trimming and J lost 1 base, with 11 bases between them. The CDR3, as DNA: TGCGCCAGCAGCCTGGATGGGAGGAACACTGAAGCTTTCTTT. Translation gives CASSLDGRNTEAFF.

This chain uses TRBV5-4 with TRBJ2-7; 7 bases map to TRBD1. The CDR3 has 14 amino acids. The ends lost 0 bases at V and 4 bases at J; junction bases unmatched: 4. Germline V gives CDR1 SGHNT, CDR2 YYREEE (reference sequence). CDR3 bases: TGTGCCAGCAGCTTGGAGGGGGCAGGGTACGAGCAGTACTTC. It encodes CASSLEGAGYEQYF.

The chain combines TRBV6-1 with TRBJ2-1; the D gene is possibly TRBD1 (6 bases). This CDR3 has 15 amino acids. V lost 6 bases to trimming and J lost 5 bases, with 17 bases between them. Looked up from germline, CDR1 is MNHNS and CDR2 is SASEGT. The CDR3 protein is CASRGLGGRDNEQFF. The CDR3 DNA follows: TGTGCCAGCAGAGGCCTAGGGGGACGGGACAATGAGCAGTTCTTC.

The chain joins TRBV6-1 to TRBJ1-1; 7 positions match TRBD1. The CDR3 is made up of 12 amino acids. The trim removed 6 bases at V and 11 bases at J, leaving 9 bases unmatched. Germline V gene lookup returns CDR1 MNHNS and CDR2 SASEGT. The CDR3: CASRPRTGHAFF. The CDR3 nucleotides are TGTGCCAGCAGACCCCGGACAGGCCACGCTTTCTTT.

In this sample, this clone turned up a few times. A read error may explain this, as a much larger clone is one base away. The chain employs TRBV9 and TRBJ1-1; possible D gene TRBD1, 6 bases. The CDR3 has 13 amino acids. The germline V and J ends were trimmed by 5 bases and 1 base, with 9 bases remaining between them. In germline, CDR1 is SGDLS, CDR2 YYNGEE. In DNA form, the CDR3 reads TGTGCCAGCAGTGCGACAGGGAACACTGAAGCTTTCTTT. Translated, it gives CASSATGNTEAFF.

The chain combines TRBV7-2 with TRBJ1-2, with a weak D call TRBD1 (6 bases). The CDR3 spans 15 residues. Per the germline V gene, CDR1 is SGHTA and CDR2 is FQGNSA. Deletions cut 5 bases from V and 2 bases from J, with 15 bases between. CDR3 residues: CASSPYTGSNYGYTF. The DNA for the CDR3 is TGTGCCAGCAGCCCGTATACAGGGAGCAACTATGGCTACACCTTC. The complete variable domain, with remaining parts taken from reference TRBV7-2 and TRBJ1-2, reads GAGVSQSPSNKVTEKGKDVELRCDPISGHTALYWYRQSLGQGLEFLIYFQGNSAPDKSGLPSDRFSAERTGGSVSTLTIQRTQQEDSAVYLCASSPYTGSNYGYTFGSGTRLTVV.